This T cell receptor beta chain came from a study of draining lymph node invasion in breast cancer (TCRdb year 2020). As for the study more broadly: Nodal metastasis was diagnosed by histology and cytokeratin immunohistochemistry and confirmed by EpCAM/CD45 flow cytometry. Across breast cancer tissues, a separate targeted assay used bulk TCR-beta CDR3 sequencing to compare sorted memory regulatory T cells with memory conventional CD4 T cells. From every patient, the primary tumor plus matched non-invaded and tumor-invaded tumor-draining lymph nodes were collected, and both Treg and Tconv subsets were profiled. The separate targeted TCR sequencing included lymph nodes from five patients, and primary tumors were also sequenced for most of those five patients. Overall study results and their limits: The data could not resolve whether Treg conversion took place in a given organ or whether converted Tregs recirculated between nodes and tumor. The tumor top-100 clone tracking analysis was possible in only two patients. Some clones from the top 100 tumor clones were found in both invaded and non-invaded nodes, which suggests recirculation between the tumor and the draining nodes. In the targeted TCR-seq data, Tregs appeared more clonally expanded than Tconvs in all tissues, and both subsets were less diverse in tumor than lymph nodes. TCRs shared between Treg and Tconv subsets were regarded as suggestive, but not proof, of a common clonal origin. Within each tissue, roughly 13-22% of Treg TCRs were also found among Tconvs, a result interpreted as suggesting peripheral Treg induction.

Libraries were built with bulk RNA-seq. The reads were generated on an Illumina HiSeq 2500. Turning to the authors' computational methods: For the separate targeted TCR-seq dataset, MiXCR version 2.1.5 with default parameters extracted and quantified CDR3 sequences from raw reads. TCR-beta clones in the separate targeted TCR-seq dataset were defined according to the combination of V gene, J gene and CDR3 sequence. In the separate targeted TCR-seq dataset, clones with fewer than three counts were first removed, after which only the 90% most strongly expressed clones per sample were kept. In the separate targeted TCR-seq dataset, Treg-Tconv overlap was computed as shared clones divided by total Treg clones per tissue, times 100. Starting from the raw public reads, TCRdb applied fastp trimming at Q25, assembled clones with MiXCR and retained in-frame beta chains. Rows with one shared CDR3 protein collapse into an entry with the most common genes and DNA. The V and J calls follow TCRdb's processing rather than the paper's. Across this sample there are 2,000 to 3,000 distinct CDR3 sequences, with 85% seen only once. The ten largest clonotypes hold 1.6% of the sample.

Its CDR3 holds 13 amino acids, cysteine through phenylalanine. Only the CDR3 DNA stays, 39 bases, in frame from base 1. On this clonotype itself: The specificity of this receptor is unknown. Base-call qualities are not available, and no considerably larger clone is one nucleotide away.

Memory conventional CD4 T cells were sorted as CD4+ CD45RA- CD25- cells. Tumor-draining lymph nodes were classified as non-invaded or invaded according to absence or presence of metastatic tumor cells. Before staining and sorting, T cells were pre-enriched using a Miltenyi Pan T Cell isolation kit. Immunohistochemistry for estrogen receptor, progesterone receptor, HER2 and Ki-67 was used to characterize the primary tumors. Fresh surgical tissue was processed within a few hours after surgery by cutting into small fragments. The tissue fragments were digested enzymatically for roughly 20 minutes with Liberase TL plus DNase and were then passed through a 40-micrometer strainer. After DAPI live/dead staining, cells were sorted on a BD FACS Aria II, reaching 98-99% purity. Sorted cells were lysed in TCL buffer and RNA was purified with a Norgen Single Cell RNA purification kit including DNase treatment.

The specimen was sorted memory CD4+ effector T cells from a lymph node. Reading the label with the study, this specimen's cell subset or site is: CD45RA-negative sorted CD4+ T cells (memory Tconv or effector/memory Treg). Recombination linked TRBV12-3 or TRBV12-4 to TRBJ2-3; the D gene assignment is ambiguous. This receptor was identified in a female donor with luminal breast cancer. The nucleotide sequence reads as follows: TGTGCGGTACTGCGGACCTTCACAGATACGCAGTATTTT. Its amino acids are CAVLRTFTDTQYF.